A selection of T cell receptor beta chains follows, all from one sample in a study of cytomegalovirus exposure and HLA in healthy donors. Using immunoSEQ multiplex PCR, the repertoire was profiled, and TCRdb retains in-frame clones only, with some absent. This table holds about 160,000 clones, 70% to 80% found once. Source material: PBMCs. The receptors derive from a woman between 40 and 50 years old in good health and CMV-seronegative. The CDR3 runs from the conserved cysteine through the conserved F or W. Each record gives: D gene, V gene, J gene, clone size, CDR3 DNA, CDR3 protein. D genes are given only for firm matches. The size entry is marked missing in some rows and otherwise reads once, few, many or a size class.

NA	TRBV2	TRBJ2-1	NA	TGTGCCAGCAGTGTGGGGGGCAATGAGCAGTTCTTC	CASSVGGNEQFF
TRBD1	TRBV28	TRBJ1-5	NA	TGTGCCAGCAGACTCCGGGACAGGGATTATCAGCCCCAGCATTTT	CASRLRDRDYQPQHF
NA	TRBV9	TRBJ2-5	NA	TGTGCCAGCAGCGTAGGGGCAGGGAACCAAGAGACCCAGTACTTC	CASSVGAGNQETQYF
TRBD1	TRBV11-2	TRBJ1-1	NA	TGTGCCAGCAGCCCCGACAGGGCCCGGTCTGAAGCTTTCTTT	CASSPDRARSEAFF
NA	TRBV28	TRBJ1-5	NA	TGTGCCAGCAGTTCTCGGGGGGGGCCGGCGAGCAATCAGCCCCAGCATTTT	CASSSRGGPASNQPQHF
NA	TRBV29-1	TRBJ1-5	NA	TGCAGCCGCCGGGGTCGGGGTGATGGGTTCGAGGATCAACCCCAGCATTTT	CSRRGRGDGFEDQPQHF
NA	TRBV2	TRBJ1-5	NA	TGTGCCAGCAGACATCGACAGGCCGGCGGTCAGCCCCAGCATTTT	CASRHRQAGGQPQHF
NA	TRBV11-2	TRBJ2-5	NA	TGTGCCAGCAGCCGGGTGGAGACCCAGTACTTC	CASSRVETQYF
TRBD1	TRBV4-1	TRBJ1-5	NA	TGCGCCAGCAGCCAAGGTACAGGGGCGGAGGGCAATCAGCCCCAGCATTTT	CASSQGTGAEGNQPQHF
TRBD1	TRBV6-1	TRBJ2-7	NA	TGTGCCAGCAGTGACGGACAGGTAATCTCCTACGAGCAGTACTTC	CASSDGQVISYEQYF
NA	TRBV2	TRBJ2-7	once	TGTGCCAGCAGTGTGAGTAAGGCGGGTCTTAGCTCCTACGAGCAGTACTTC	CASSVSKAGLSSYEQYF
NA	TRBV5-1	TRBJ2-3	NA	TGCGCCAGCAGCCCAGGGGAAAAGACAGATACGCAGTATTTT	CASSPGEKTDTQYF
NA	TRBV5-1	TRBJ1-4	few	TGCGCCAGCAGCTTGGAGGGCGGGGGAGAAGAAAAACTGTTTTTT	CASSLEGGGEEKLFF
TRBD1	TRBV11-3	TRBJ1-2	NA	TGTGCCAGCAGCTTAGGGAAAGGGGGCGGCTATGGCTACACCTTC	CASSLGKGGGYGYTF
TRBD1	TRBV19	TRBJ1-1	NA	TGTGCCAGTAGGCCAGGGGGCGCGAGTCGGACTGAAGCTTTCTTT	CASRPGGASRTEAFF
TRBD1	TRBV6-1	TRBJ2-7	NA	TGTGCCAGCAGGCCTGGACAGGGAGGACCCTACGAGCAGTACTTC	CASRPGQGGPYEQYF
NA	TRBV30	TRBJ1-5	NA	TGTGCCTGGAGTGTAACAGGGAATCAGCCCCAGCATTTT	CAWSVTGNQPQHF
NA	TRBV27	TRBJ1-5	NA	TGTGCCAGCAGTCAACAGGGCGGTAATCAGCCCCAGCATTTT	CASSQQGGNQPQHF
TRBD1	TRBV28	TRBJ1-4	NA	TGTGCCAGCTCTGAAGGGACAGGGGTAGGTGAAAAACTGTTTTTT	CASSEGTGVGEKLFF
TRBD2	TRBV11-3	TRBJ2-3	NA	TGTGCCAGCGCTATCGGACTAGCGGGAGAAGATACGCAGTATTTT	CASAIGLAGEDTQYF
NA	TRBV2	TRBJ1-4	NA	TGTGCCAGCAGTGAGGGGGCGCGCGAAAAACTGTTTTTT	CASSEGAREKLFF
TRBD2	TRBV29-1	TRBJ2-5	NA	TGCAGCTCCTATGCGGGAGCTCAAGAGACCCAGTACTTC	CSSYAGAQETQYF
TRBD1	TRBV19	TRBJ1-1	NA	TGTGCCAGCCACAGGGGGCTGAACGCTTTCTTT	CASHRGLNAFF
NA	TRBV19	TRBJ2-1	NA	TGTGCCAGTAGATCGGCCCCAGGGGACTCCTACAATGAGCAGTTCTTC	CASRSAPGDSYNEQFF
TRBD1	TRBV18	TRBJ1-1	NA	TGTGCCAGCTCACCTGACAGGGTGAACACTGAAGCTTTCTTT	CASSPDRVNTEAFF
NA	TRBV4-1	TRBJ2-6	NA	TGCGCCAGCAGACATCAGGAGCAGGGGAACGTCCTGACTTTC	CASRHQEQGNVLTF
NA	TRBV5-6	TRBJ1-5	NA	TGTGCCAGCAGCTTGTATGCGGGGGGCAATCAGCCCCAGCATTTT	CASSLYAGGNQPQHF
NA	TRBV7-9	TRBJ1-2	NA	TGTGCCAGCGTAACAGACTATGGCTACACCTTC	CASVTDYGYTF
NA	TRBV9	TRBJ1-5	few	TGTGCCAGCAGCGTTGGGGGGAAGCCGTCCATCGATCAGCCCCAGCATTTT	CASSVGGKPSIDQPQHF
NA	TRBV15	TRBJ2-2	NA	TGTGCCACCAGCAGAATTGGGGGGGCCCCGAACACCGGGGAGCTGTTTTTT	CATSRIGGAPNTGELFF
NA	TRBV6-1	TRBJ2-1	few	TGTGCCAGCACCCTAGGGGACTCTTCCTACAATGAGCAGTTCTTC	CASTLGDSSYNEQFF
TRBD1	TRBV5-4	TRBJ2-7	NA	TGTGCCAGCAGTCCTACAGGGGTCCGCGACGAGCAGTACTTC	CASSPTGVRDEQYF
NA	TRBV11-2	TRBJ2-5	NA	TGTGCCAGCAGCCCCCGGGGAGAGACCCAGTACTTC	CASSPRGETQYF
TRBD1	TRBV7-6	TRBJ1-3	few	TGTGCCAGCAGCTCGCCGGGACAGGGAGCTGGAAACACCATATATTTT	CASSSPGQGAGNTIYF
NA	TRBV7-9	TRBJ2-7	NA	TGTGCCAGCAGCTTAGGACAGGACCCCTACGAGCAGTACTTC	CASSLGQDPYEQYF
NA	TRBV7-3	TRBJ2-1	once	TGTGCCAGCAGCTTGGGACTGAGCTCCTACAATGAGCAGTTCTTC	CASSLGLSSYNEQFF
TRBD1	TRBV27	TRBJ2-7	once	TGTGCCAGCAGCTCCTGGGGGACAGGGGATCCAACCGAGCAGTACTTC	CASSSWGTGDPTEQYF
NA	TRBV5-1	TRBJ2-2	NA	TGCGCCAGCAGCTGGGACACGCCCGACACCGGGGAGCTGTTTTTT	CASSWDTPDTGELFF
NA	TRBV27	TRBJ2-1	NA	TGTGCCAGCAGCCAGACTAGCTACAATGAGCAGTTCTTC	CASSQTSYNEQFF
TRBD1	TRBV7-3	TRBJ1-1	NA	TGTGCCAGCAGCTTGGACAGGGGTACTGAAGCTTTCTTT	CASSLDRGTEAFF
NA	TRBV10-3	TRBJ2-3	NA	TGTGCCATCAGTGGGCGACGAGCGGCTATCACAGATACGCAGTATTTT	CAISGRRAAITDTQYF
TRBD2	TRBV5-1	TRBJ2-1	NA	TGCGCCAGCAGCTTTGGCGGGAGGGGATGCAATGAGCAGTTCTTC	CASSFGGRGCNEQFF
NA	TRBV2	TRBJ2-7	once	TGTGCCAGCAGTGAACAGAGGGAGGTTTCCTACGAGCAGTACTTC	CASSEQREVSYEQYF
NA	TRBV19	TRBJ1-2	NA	TGTGCCAGTAGTATCCAACCCGACAGGATGATGCGTGGCTACACCTTC	CASSIQPDRMMRGYTF
TRBD1	TRBV19	TRBJ1-4	NA	TGTGCCAGTTACCCCGGACAGGGTAATGAAAAACTGTTTTTT	CASYPGQGNEKLFF
NA	TRBV27	TRBJ2-7	few	TGTGCCAGCAGTCGACGGGGGGCTGGACCTAAAGGAGCCGAGCAGTACTTC	CASSRRGAGPKGAEQYF
TRBD1	TRBV27	TRBJ2-3	NA	TGTGCCAGCAGTTCCTATGAGGGGGCCCGCACAGATACGCAGTATTTT	CASSSYEGARTDTQYF
TRBD1	TRBV9	TRBJ1-1	NA	TGTGCCAGCAGCTTCGGGACAGACACTGAAGCTTTCTTT	CASSFGTDTEAFF
NA	TRBV7-8	TRBJ2-5	few	TGTGCCAGCAGCCCCGGCGGCGGGGCCCGGGAGACCCAGTACTTC	CASSPGGGARETQYF
NA	TRBV5-1	TRBJ2-2	NA	TGCGCCAGCAACGACAGACAGAACACCGGGGAGCTGTTTTTT	CASNDRQNTGELFF
NA	TRBV5-6	TRBJ1-5	NA	TGTGCCAGCAGTCTGTCCTCCCCTAGCAATCAGCCCCAGCATTTT	CASSLSSPSNQPQHF
TRBD2	TRBV28	TRBJ2-3	NA	TGTGCCAGCAGTTTAATCCTTCTAGCGGATTCCACAGATACGCAGTATTTT	CASSLILLADSTDTQYF
TRBD2	TRBV11-3	TRBJ2-1	NA	TGTGCCAGCAGCTCACCCATCTTAGCGGGAGAGTACAATGAGCAGTTCTTC	CASSSPILAGEYNEQFF
NA	TRBV5-6	TRBJ2-7	few	TGTGCCAGCGCCCCAGCCGGGAGCAACGAGCAGTACTTC	CASAPAGSNEQYF
NA	TRBV6-1	TRBJ2-7	NA	TGTGCCAGCACGGACAGACCTCGCCCCGAGCAGTACTTC	CASTDRPRPEQYF
TRBD2	TRBV7-3	TRBJ2-2	NA	TGTGCCAGCAGCTCTAGCGGGAGCGTCGGGGAGCTGTTTTTT	CASSSSGSVGELFF
TRBD1	TRBV6-1	TRBJ1-1	once	TGTGCCAGCAGACCTCAGGGGGCTCTTCCTCGAGCTTTCTTT	CASRPQGALPRAFF